This T cell receptor (beta chain) was recorded in a study of early T cells in non-severe SARS-CoV-2 infection. The study's findings and limits: VDJdb matching skewed toward anti-spike CD8 responses, missing private and CD4 specificities.

Of note for this clonotype: Its antigen is not identified.

Researchers tagged individual cDNA molecules with unique molecular identifiers. In TCRdb, the 5' RACE reads were re-called with MiXCR into one record per CDR3 protein. The sample shows approximately 75,000 distinct CDR3 sequences, 13% to 15% of them seen only once. CDR3 length: 13 residues. V gave up 3 bases and J gave up 3 bases, with 9 bases separating them. The sequenced sample was whole blood, obtained at baseline. The sequence was collected from an adult who was a healthcare worker with PCR-confirmed SARS-CoV-2 infection or an uninfected control (not recorded which). V usage is TRBV12-3 or TRBV12-4 and J usage is TRBJ2-7, with D possibly TRBD2 on 5 matching bases. The CDR3 DNA reads TGTGCCAGCAGTTTCGGGGTAGGCTACGAGCAGTACTTC. Protein: CASSFGVGYEQYF.